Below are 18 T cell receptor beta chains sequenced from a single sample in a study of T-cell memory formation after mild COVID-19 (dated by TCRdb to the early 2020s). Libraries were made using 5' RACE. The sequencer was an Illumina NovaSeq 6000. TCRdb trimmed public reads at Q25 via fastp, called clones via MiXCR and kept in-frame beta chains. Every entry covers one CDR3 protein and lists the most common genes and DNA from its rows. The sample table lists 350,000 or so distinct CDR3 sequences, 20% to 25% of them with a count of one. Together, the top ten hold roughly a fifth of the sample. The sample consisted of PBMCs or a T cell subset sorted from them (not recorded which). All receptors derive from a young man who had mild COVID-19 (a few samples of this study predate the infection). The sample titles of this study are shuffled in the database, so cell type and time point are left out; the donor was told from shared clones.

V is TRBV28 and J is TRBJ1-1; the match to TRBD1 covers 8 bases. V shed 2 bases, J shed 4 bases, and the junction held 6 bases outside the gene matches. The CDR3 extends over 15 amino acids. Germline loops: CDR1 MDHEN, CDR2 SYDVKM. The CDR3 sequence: CASSLETGVGTEAFF. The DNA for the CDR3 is TGTGCCAGCAGTTTAGAGACAGGGGTGGGCACTGAAGCTTTCTTT.

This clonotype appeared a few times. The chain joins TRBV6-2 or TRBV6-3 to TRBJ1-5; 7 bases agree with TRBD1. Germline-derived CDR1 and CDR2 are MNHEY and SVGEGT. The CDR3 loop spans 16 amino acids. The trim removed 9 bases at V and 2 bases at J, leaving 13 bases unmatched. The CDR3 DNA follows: TGTGCCAGTAAGGTCGACAGGGAAAAGGGCAATCAGCCCCAGCATTTT. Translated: CASKVDREKGNQPQHF.

The CDR3, as DNA: TGCGCCAGCAGCCAAGATGAGGGAACCTTCTATAATTCACCCCTCCACTTT. Amino acid sequence: CASSQDEGTFYNSPLHF. The chain carries TRBV4-1 and TRBJ1-6; no clear D. This CDR3 is built from 17 residues. Germline values: CDR1 MGHRA, CDR2 YSYEKL. V dropped 0 bases and J dropped 3 bases, with 12 bases sitting between them.

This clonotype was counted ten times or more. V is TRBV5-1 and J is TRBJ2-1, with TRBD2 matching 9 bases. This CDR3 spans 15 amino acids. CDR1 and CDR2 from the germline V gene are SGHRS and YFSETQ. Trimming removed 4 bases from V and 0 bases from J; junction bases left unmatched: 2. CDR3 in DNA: TGCGCCAGCAGCGCGGGACTAGCCTCCTACAATGAGCAGTTCTTC. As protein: CASSAGLASYNEQFF.

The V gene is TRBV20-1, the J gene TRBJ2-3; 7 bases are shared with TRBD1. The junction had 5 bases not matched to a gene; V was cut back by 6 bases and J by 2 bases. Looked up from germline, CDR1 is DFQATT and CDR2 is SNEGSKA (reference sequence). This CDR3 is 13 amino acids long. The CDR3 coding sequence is TGCAGTGCAAGGGGGACAGACACAGATACGCAGTATTTT. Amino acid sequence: CSARGTDTDTQYF.

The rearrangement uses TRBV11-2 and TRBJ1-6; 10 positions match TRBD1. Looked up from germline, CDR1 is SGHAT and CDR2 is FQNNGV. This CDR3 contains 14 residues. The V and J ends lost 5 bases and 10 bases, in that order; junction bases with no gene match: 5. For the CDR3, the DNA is TGTGCCAGCAGCCCTTGGACAGGGGGATCACCCCTCCACTTT. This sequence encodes CASSPWTGGSPLHF.

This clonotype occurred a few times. The CDR3 nucleotides are TGTGCCAGCAGCGCGCCAGGAGGGGAGACCCAGTACTTC. Translated, it gives CASSAPGGETQYF. The chain combines TRBV9 with TRBJ2-5, with a tentative D call TRBD2 (6 bases). The V gene's germline CDR1 is SGDLS and CDR2 YYNGEE. The V and J ends lost 3 bases and 5 bases respectively, with 11 bases between them. The CDR3 contains 13 residues. Drawing the rest from reference TRBV9 and TRBJ2-5, the complete variable domain is DSGVTQTPKHLITATGQRVTLRCSPRSGDLSVYWYQQSLDQGLQFLIQYYNGEERAKGNILERFSAQQFPDLHSELNLSSLELGDSALYFCASSAPGGETQYFGPGTRLLVL.

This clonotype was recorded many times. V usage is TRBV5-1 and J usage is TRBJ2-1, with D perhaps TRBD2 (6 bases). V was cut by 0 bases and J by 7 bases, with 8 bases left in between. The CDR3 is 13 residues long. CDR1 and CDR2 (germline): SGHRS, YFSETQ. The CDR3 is CASSLGGANEQFF. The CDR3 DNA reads TGCGCCAGCAGCTTGGGCGGGGCAAATGAGCAGTTCTTC. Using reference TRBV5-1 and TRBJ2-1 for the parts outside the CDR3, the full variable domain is KAGVTQTPRYLIKTRGQQVTLSCSPISGHRSVSWYQQTPGQGLQFLFEYFSETQRNKGNFPGRFSGRQFSNSRSEMNVSTLELGDSALYLCASSLGGANEQFFGPGTRLTVL.

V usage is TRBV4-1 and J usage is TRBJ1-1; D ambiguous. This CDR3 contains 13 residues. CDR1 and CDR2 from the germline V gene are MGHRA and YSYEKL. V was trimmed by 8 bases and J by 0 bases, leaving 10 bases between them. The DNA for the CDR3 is TGCGCCAGCGGATTGATGATGAACACTGAAGCTTTCTTT. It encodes CASGLMMNTEAFF.

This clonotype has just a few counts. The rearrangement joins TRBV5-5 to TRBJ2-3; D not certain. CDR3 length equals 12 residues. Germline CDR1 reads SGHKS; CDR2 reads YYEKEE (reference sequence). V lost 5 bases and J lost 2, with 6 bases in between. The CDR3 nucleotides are TGTGCCAGCAGGATGGACACAGATACGCAGTATTTT. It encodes CASRMDTDTQYF.

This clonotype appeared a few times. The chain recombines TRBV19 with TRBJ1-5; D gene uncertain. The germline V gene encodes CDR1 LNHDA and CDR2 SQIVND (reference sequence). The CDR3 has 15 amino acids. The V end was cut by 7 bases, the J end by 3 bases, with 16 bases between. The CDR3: CASTAAGRYNQPQHF. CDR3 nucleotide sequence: TGTGCCAGTACCGCGGCTGGCAGGTACAATCAGCCCCAGCATTTT.

The CDR3 spells CASISGSNTGELFF. For the CDR3, the DNA is TGTGCCAGCATCTCAGGCAGCAACACCGGGGAGCTGTTTTTT. The chain uses TRBV6-1 and TRBJ2-2, with D unclear. Germline V gives CDR1 MNHNS, CDR2 SASEGT. Trimming stripped 7 bases from V and 2 bases from J, with 11 bases between. This CDR3 spans 14 amino acids.

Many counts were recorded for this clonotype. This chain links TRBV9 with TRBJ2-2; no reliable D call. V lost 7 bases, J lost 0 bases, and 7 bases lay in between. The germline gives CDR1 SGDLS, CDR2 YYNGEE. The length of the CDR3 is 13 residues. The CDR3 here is CASRTANTGELFF. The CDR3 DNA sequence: TGTGCCAGCCGGACGGCGAACACCGGGGAGCTGTTTTTT.

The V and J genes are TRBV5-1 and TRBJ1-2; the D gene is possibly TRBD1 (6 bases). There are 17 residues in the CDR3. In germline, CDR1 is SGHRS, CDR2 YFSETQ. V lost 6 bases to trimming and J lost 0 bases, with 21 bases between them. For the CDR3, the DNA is TGCGCCAGCAAGTTATACGTGTGGGGGGCCTCTAACTATGGCTACACCTTC. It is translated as CASKLYVWGASNYGYTF. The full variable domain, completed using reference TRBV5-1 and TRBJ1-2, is KAGVTQTPRYLIKTRGQQVTLSCSPISGHRSVSWYQQTPGQGLQFLFEYFSETQRNKGNFPGRFSGRQFSNSRSEMNVSTLELGDSALYLCASKLYVWGASNYGYTFGSGTRLTVV.

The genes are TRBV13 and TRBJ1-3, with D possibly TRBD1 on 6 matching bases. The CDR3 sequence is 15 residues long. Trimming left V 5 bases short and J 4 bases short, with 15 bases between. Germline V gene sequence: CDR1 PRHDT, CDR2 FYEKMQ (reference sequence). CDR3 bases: TGTGCCAGCAGCACCCGAGGGGGGTACGGAAACACCATATATTTT. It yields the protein CASSTRGGYGNTIYF.

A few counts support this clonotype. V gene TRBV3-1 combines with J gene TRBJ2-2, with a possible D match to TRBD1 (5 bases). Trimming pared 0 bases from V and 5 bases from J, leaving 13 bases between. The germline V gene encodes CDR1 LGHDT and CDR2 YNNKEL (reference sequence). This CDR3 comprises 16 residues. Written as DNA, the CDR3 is TGTGCCAGCAGCCAAGACCTGACAGCCCCAACCGGGGAGCTGTTTTTT. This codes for CASSQDLTAPTGELFF. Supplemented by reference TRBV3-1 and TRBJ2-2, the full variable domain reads DTAVSQTPKYLVTQMGNDKSIKCEQNLGHDTMYWYKQDSKKFLKIMFSYNNKELIINETVPNRFSPKSPDKAHLNLHINSLELGDSAVYFCASSQDLTAPTGELFFGEGSRLTVL.

DNA of the CDR3: TGTGCCAGCAGTTTCCACCGGAGTAGCAATCAGCCCCAGCATTTT. Its translation: CASSFHRSSNQPQHF. The chain uses TRBV12-3 or TRBV12-4 and TRBJ1-5; D gene unclear. The CDR3 contains 15 residues. V was cut by 3 bases and J by 0 bases, with 9 bases left in between.

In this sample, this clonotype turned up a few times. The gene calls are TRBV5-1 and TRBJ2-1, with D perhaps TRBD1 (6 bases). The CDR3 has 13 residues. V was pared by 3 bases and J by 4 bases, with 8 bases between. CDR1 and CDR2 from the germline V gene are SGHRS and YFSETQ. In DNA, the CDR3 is TGCGCCAGCAGCTCAGGACAGTACAATGAGCAGTTCTTC. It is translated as CASSSGQYNEQFF.